The source of this T cell receptor beta chain is a study of glioma-infiltrating T cells after dendritic cell vaccination. Study outcomes and limitations: Estimated pretreatment TIL content predicted outcome after dendritic cell vaccination. Survival was not directly related to TCR clonality in these patients.

V dropped 2 bases and J dropped 7; count of bases not matched to a gene: 2. From germline, CDR1 is MNHNS and CDR2 SASEGT. This CDR3 is built from 13 residues. In this sample, this clone turned up once. Its antigen remains unidentified. Regarding time point: after dendritic cell vaccination, including at tumor progression/relapse. Primers: 60 V beta forward and 13 J beta reverse. Repertoires were generated with immunoSEQ multiplex PCR, while TCRdb's copy carries only in-frame clones and drops some. The sample carries some 24,000 clones, roughly 91% recorded once. The chain uses TRBV6-1 and TRBJ2-4; 7 bases are shared with TRBD2. The clonotype was recovered from a human donor with glioblastoma. The specimen comprised blood, sampled after dendritic cell vaccination. Here the CDR3 reads CASSELAANIQYF. CDR3 nucleotides: TGTGCCAGCAGTGAACTAGCGGCCAACATTCAGTACTTC.